A selection of T cell receptor beta chains follows, all from one sample in a study of cytomegalovirus exposure and HLA in healthy donors. The protocol was immunoSEQ multiplex PCR, while the TCRdb copy is restricted to in-frame clones and leaves out a portion. This table holds about 160,000 clones, about 75% found once. The sequencing input was PBMCs. These receptor sequences come from a woman in her forties or fifties in good health and CMV-seropositive. CDR3s include the opening cysteine and the closing phenylalanine or tryptophan. A D gene is named only where the DNA matches it firmly. For some rows the clone size is stated as once, few or many, or as a class when expanded; others skip it.

D	size	V	J	length	DNA	CDR3
TRBD2	-	TRBV7-6	TRBJ2-5	13	TGTGCCAGCAGCTCTAGCGGGCAAGAGACCCAGTACTTC	CASSSSGQETQYF
TRBD2	few	TRBV11-2	TRBJ2-1	18	TGTGCCAGCAGCTTAGGCCCCGGTAGCGGGGGATCCTACAATGAGCAGTTCTTC	CASSLGPGSGGSYNEQFF
-	-	TRBV5-6	TRBJ2-1	13	TGTGCCAGCAGCTTAGCGACGGGGAGTGAGCAGTTCTTC	CASSLATGSEQFF
-	-	TRBV7-9	TRBJ1-1	14	TGTGCCAGCAGCATACAGACAGACAACACTGAAGCTTTCTTT	CASSIQTDNTEAFF
-	-	TRBV2	TRBJ2-7	11	TGTGCCAGCCGAAGGGAGTACGAGCAGTACTTC	CASRREYEQYF
-	few	TRBV19	TRBJ2-2	14	TGTGCCAGTAGTATGTCCGGGATGGCCGGGGAGCTGTTTTTT	CASSMSGMAGELFF
TRBD2	-	TRBV13	TRBJ2-7	13	TGTGCCAGCAGCTTTAGCGGGGGCTACGAGCAGTACTTC	CASSFSGGYEQYF
-	-	TRBV2	TRBJ2-5	14	TGTGCCAGCAGTCGATTGGACAGACAAGAGACCCAGTACTTC	CASSRLDRQETQYF
-	-	TRBV27	TRBJ1-6	16	TGTGCCAGCAGTCCCCTCCTGGCCAGGGGTAATTCACCCCTCCACTTT	CASSPLLARGNSPLHF
TRBD2	-	TRBV6-1	TRBJ2-5	16	TGTGCCAGCAGTGAAGTGACTAGCGGGGGGTGGGAGACCCAGTACTTC	CASSEVTSGGWETQYF
TRBD1	-	TRBV29-1	TRBJ2-7	12	TGCAGCGTTTTGGACAGGGGACACGAGCAGTACTTC	CSVLDRGHEQYF
TRBD1	-	TRBV7-9	TRBJ2-1	16	TGTGCCAGCAGCTTCTTGACAGGGGGCGGTGAGAATGAGCAGTTCTTC	CASSFLTGGGENEQFF
-	-	TRBV6-1	TRBJ1-2	13	TGTGCCAGCAGTCCTGGGGCGTCCTATGGCTACACCTTC	CASSPGASYGYTF
-	few	TRBV5-1	TRBJ1-4	15	TGCGCCAGCAGCTTGATGGGAGGGGTAGGTGAAAAACTGTTTTTT	CASSLMGGVGEKLFF
-	-	TRBV27	TRBJ2-3	14	TGTGCCAGCAGTTGGGGGACTCTCACAGATACGCAGTATTTT	CASSWGTLTDTQYF
TRBD1	-	TRBV5-4	TRBJ1-2	14	TGTGCCAGCAGCTTAGAGGGGGCAGTTCTTGGCTACACCTTC	CASSLEGAVLGYTF
-	-	TRBV6-1	TRBJ2-3	15	TGTGCCAGCAGCCGGGCGGGAATTCTCACAGATACGCAGTATTTT	CASSRAGILTDTQYF
TRBD1	once	TRBV5-4	TRBJ1-6	15	TGTGCCAGCAGCCCGACTACAGGGGTTGGATCACCCCTCCACTTT	CASSPTTGVGSPLHF
TRBD1	few	TRBV4-2	TRBJ1-6	16	TGTGCCAGCAGCCAAGGAGAAGGGGGCGAGAATTCACCCCTCCACTTT	CASSQGEGGENSPLHF
-	-	TRBV9	TRBJ2-1	15	TGTGCCAGCAGCGTTAAGGAGGGCTCCTACAATGAGCAGTTCTTC	CASSVKEGSYNEQFF